Listed here is a single TCR beta chain. TCRdb's table, derived via immunoSEQ multiplex PCR, lists solely in-frame clones and lacks some. In the table there are a few hundred thousand clones, roughly 84% of which are singletons. This specimen comes from a study of shared clonotypes between healthy human individuals. CDR3 length equals 13 residues. The V gene lost 0 bases and the J gene lost 4 bases, with 5 bases spanning the gap. Germline CDR1 is SGHDT and CDR2 is YYEEEE. Sequenced material: memory CD8+ T cells sorted from blood. Subset: CD45RO+ cells pooled with CCR7-negative TemRA cells. The TCR comes from a young man in good health. The chain combines TRBV5-6 with TRBJ2-1; D unresolved. The CDR3 nucleotides read TGTGCCAGCAGCTTGGCACTGTACAATGAGCAGTTCTTC. This sequence encodes CASSLALYNEQFF.